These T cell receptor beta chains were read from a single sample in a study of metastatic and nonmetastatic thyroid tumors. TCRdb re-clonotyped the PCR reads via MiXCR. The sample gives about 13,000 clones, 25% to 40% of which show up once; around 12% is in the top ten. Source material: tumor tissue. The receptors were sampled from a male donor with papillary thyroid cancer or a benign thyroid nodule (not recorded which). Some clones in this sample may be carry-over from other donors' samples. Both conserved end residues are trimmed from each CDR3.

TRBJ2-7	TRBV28	ASSLRGAYEQY
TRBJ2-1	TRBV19	ASSIEGYNEQF
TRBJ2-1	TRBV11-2	ASSLGDYSYNEQF
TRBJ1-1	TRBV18	ASSREAGNEAF
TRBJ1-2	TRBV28	ASSPYKGTNYGYT
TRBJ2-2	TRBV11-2	ASSLAARTGELF
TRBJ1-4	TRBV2	ASSGQGSEKLF
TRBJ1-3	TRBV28	ASSWDGTSGNTIY
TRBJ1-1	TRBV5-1	ASSRERGQGAEAF
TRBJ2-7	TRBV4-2	ASSQVAGVGTGIYEQY
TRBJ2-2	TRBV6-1	ASRESGDTGELF
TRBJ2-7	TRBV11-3	ASSWDYGGYEQY
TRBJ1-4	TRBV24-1	ATSDSRGLGEKLF
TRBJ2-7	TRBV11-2	ASSLEDLALAVPTYEQY
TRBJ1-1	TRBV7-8	ASSLVYRTTRTNTEAF
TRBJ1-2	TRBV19	ASTPQGASGGYT
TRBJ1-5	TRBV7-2	ASSIESYQPQH
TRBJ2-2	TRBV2	ASGAGANTGELF
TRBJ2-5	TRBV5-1	ASSLATGRTQETQY
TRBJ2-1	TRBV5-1	ASSLRPGYNEQF
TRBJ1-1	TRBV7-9	ASKEQGNTEAF
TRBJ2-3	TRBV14	ASSLYQGAEDTQY
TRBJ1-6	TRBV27	ASSQGTENSPLH
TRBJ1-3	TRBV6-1	ASRDTGNTIY
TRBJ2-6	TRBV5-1	ASREGASSGANVLT
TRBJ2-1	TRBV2	ASSAPGLAGNEQF
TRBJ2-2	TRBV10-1	ASVLAGPNTWELF
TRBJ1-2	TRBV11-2	ASTASDRAMYGGGYT
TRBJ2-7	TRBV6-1	ASIRAGGLGSYEQY
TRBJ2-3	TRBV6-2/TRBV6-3	ASSYFSSGAYYCTDTQY
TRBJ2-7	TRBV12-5	ASGLPEGPRMYEQY
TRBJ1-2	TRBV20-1	SAYDGGGSYGYT